The 26 T cell receptor beta chains below all came from one sample that was sequenced in a study of blood T cell repertoires in COVID-19. Sequencing used immunoSEQ multiplex PCR; TCRdb keeps in-frame clones, though not all of them. Among 25,000 to 35,000 clones, about 70% were seen once, and the ten largest hold 17%. The sequenced sample consisted of peripheral blood. These receptors were taken from a human donor in a cohort sampled during active COVID-19.

This clone was picked up one time. The chain combines TRBV28 with TRBJ2-1; D is perhaps TRBD1 (7 bases). V lost 0 bases to trimming and J lost 8 bases, with 14 bases between them. The CDR3 is 15 amino acids. The germline CDR1 and CDR2 sequences are MDHEN and SYDVKM. CDR3 protein: CASSLWEGASHEQFF. CDR3 nucleotide sequence: TGTGCCAGCAGTTTATGGGAGGGGGCGTCGCATGAGCAGTTCTTC.

The V call is TRBV19, the J call TRBJ2-1, with 8 bases matching TRBD2. Per germline, CDR1 LNHDA and CDR2 SQIVND (reference sequence). The CDR3 extends over 16 amino acids. V gave up 3 bases and J gave up 1 base; unmatched junction bases: 5. CDR3: CASSIVGGGSYNEQFF. As DNA, the CDR3 is TGTGCCAGTAGTATTGTAGGCGGGGGGTCCTACAATGAGCAGTTCTTC.

CDR3 region: CASSFGQGNGYTF. Here the CDR3 DNA reads TGTGCCAGCAGCTTCGGACAGGGTAATGGCTACACCTTC. This chain uses TRBV11-2 with TRBJ1-2, with TRBD1 identical over 8 bases. This CDR3 has 13 amino acids. After removal of 3 bases from V and 6 bases from J, the junction contained 3 bases not matched to a gene. The germline V gene has CDR1 SGHAT and CDR2 FQNNGV.

The rearrangement links TRBV14 to TRBJ2-1; D might be TRBD1 (5 bases). Deletions cut 1 base from V and 9 bases from J, with 13 bases between. CDR3 length: 14 amino acids. Looked up from germline, CDR1 is SGHDN and CDR2 is FVKESK. The CDR3 coding sequence is TGTGCCAGCAGCCAAGTGCCAGGGTACGGTGAGCAGTTCTTC. Translated: CASSQVPGYGEQFF.

The chain combines TRBV18 with TRBJ2-5; 7 bases agree with TRBD1. Per germline, CDR1 KGHSH and CDR2 LQKENI. The CDR3 has 15 residues. J gave up 5 bases and V 3 bases, and 9 bases lay outside the gene matches. The CDR3 here is CASSPNQGEGETQYF. Here the CDR3 DNA reads TGTGCCAGCTCACCCAACCAGGGGGAAGGGGAGACCCAGTACTTC.

A few counts support this clone. The chain joins TRBV28 to TRBJ2-3, with 11 positions matching TRBD2. CDR1 and CDR2 (germline): MDHEN, SYDVKM. The CDR3 length is 16 residues. Trimming took 3 bases from V and 1 from J; bases not matched to a gene: 3. This chain's CDR3 is CASSFPTSGGTDTQYF. The DNA of the CDR3 is TGTGCCAGCAGTTTCCCGACTAGCGGGGGCACAGATACGCAGTATTTT.

CDR3 sequence (DNA): TGTGCCAGCAGACTAGCGGGGGGATCCGATACGCAGTATTTT. Protein: CASRLAGGSDTQYF. The V gene is TRBV27, the J gene TRBJ2-3; 12 bases align to TRBD2. Germline trimming cut 6 bases from V and 6 bases from J; bases unmatched to any gene: 4. Germline lookup yields CDR1 MNHEY and CDR2 SMNVEV (reference sequence). This CDR3 comprises 14 residues.

This clone was picked up one time. This rearrangement joins TRBV4-1 to TRBJ2-5, with 11 nucleotides matching TRBD2. With V trimmed by 0 bases and J by 2 bases, 11 bases remained unmatched. From germline, CDR1 is MGHRA and CDR2 YSYEKL. The CDR3 is 19 amino acids. CDR3 bases: TGCGCCAGCAGCCAAGATCCCGCTGATGGACTAGCGGGTCAAGAGACCCAGTACTTC. This translates into CASSQDPADGLAGQETQYF.

The V gene is TRBV7-2, the J gene TRBJ2-1; 14 nucleotides align to TRBD2. With 2 bases clipped from V and 6 bases from J, the junction kept 3 bases outside the gene matches. This CDR3 has 16 residues. Germline V CDR1 and CDR2: SGHTA, FQGNSA. DNA of the CDR3: TGTGCCAGCAGCTTATGGGGGACTAGCGGGAGCAATGAGCAGTTCTTC. Its protein product is CASSLWGTSGSNEQFF.

CDR3 loop: CASSLVAGGTYNEQFF. The CDR3 DNA reads TGTGCCAGCAGCTTAGTAGCGGGAGGGACATACAATGAGCAGTTCTTC. The gene calls are TRBV7-2 and TRBJ2-1, with 11 bases fitting TRBD2. CDR1 and CDR2 from the germline V gene are SGHTA and FQGNSA. J lost 4 bases, V lost 1 base, and 3 bases had no gene match. The CDR3 extends over 16 amino acids.

The chain recombines TRBV7-2 with TRBJ2-7; D is undetermined. Germline V CDR1 and CDR2: SGHTA, FQGNSA. The CDR3 length is 12 residues. Trimming pared 5 bases from V and 7 bases from J, leaving 12 bases between. The CDR3 reads CASSTSGHEQYF. CDR3 nucleotides: TGTGCCAGCAGCACCAGTGGGCATGAGCAGTACTTC.

This chain links TRBV3-1 (or the pseudogene TRBV3-2) with TRBJ2-2; unclear D gene. The germline V gene encodes CDR1 LGHDT and CDR2 YNNKEL (reference sequence). CDR3 length: 13 amino acids. Trimming left V 4 bases short and J 4 bases short, with 7 bases between. CDR3 residues: CASSRGATGELFF. In DNA, the CDR3 is TGTGCCAGCAGCCGAGGCGCCACCGGGGAGCTGTTTTTT.

The rearrangement uses TRBV4-3 and TRBJ2-2; 11 positions agree with TRBD2. Germline CDR1 and CDR2: LGHNA and YSLEER. CDR3 length equals 16 residues. The J segment lost 5 bases and the V segment lost 0 bases, leaving 2 bases of the junction unmatched. For the CDR3, the DNA is TGCGCCAGCAGCCAAGAACTAGCGGGAGTTACCGGGGAGCTGTTTTTT. Protein sequence: CASSQELAGVTGELFF.

The chain is built from TRBV6-6 and TRBJ1-6; 10 bases are a match to TRBD1. The CDR3 contains 15 residues. J was trimmed by 9 bases and V by 5 bases; bases with no gene match: 7. Germline-derived CDR1 and CDR2 are MNHNY and SVGAGI (reference sequence). The CDR3 region is CASSNLDRGPSPLHF. CDR3 coding DNA: TGTGCCAGCAGTAACCTCGACAGGGGGCCTTCACCCCTCCACTTT.

The rearrangement joins TRBV30 to TRBJ1-1; the D is unclear. CDR1 is GTSNPN and CDR2 is SVGIG in the germline V gene (reference sequence). CDR3 length: 13 amino acids. V was clipped by 0 bases and J by 6 bases, with 11 bases between them. The CDR3 protein is CAWSVPGSAEAFF. The DNA for the CDR3 is TGTGCCTGGAGTGTACCCGGGAGCGCTGAAGCTTTCTTT.

The chain carries TRBV6-5 and TRBJ1-2; 8 bases align to TRBD1. Germline V lookup: CDR1 MNHEY, CDR2 SVGAGI. The CDR3 runs to 12 residues. The V gene end was trimmed by 6 bases and the J gene end by 8 bases; junction bases not matched to a gene: 5. The CDR3 region is CASSRTGNGYTF. CDR3 nucleotide sequence: TGTGCCAGCAGCCGGACAGGGAACGGCTACACCTTC.

The J gene is TRBJ1-3, the V gene TRBV19; possible D gene TRBD1, 6 bases. This CDR3 has 17 amino acids. The V end lost 5 bases, the J end lost 2 bases, and 19 bases lay between the germline ends. Germline-derived CDR1 and CDR2 are LNHDA and SQIVND (reference sequence). For the CDR3, the DNA is TGTGCCAGTAGTGCCGGAAGGGGGACCTCGACTGGAAACACCATATATTTT. This sequence encodes CASSAGRGTSTGNTIYF.

This clone has only one observation. This sequence joins TRBV6-5 and TRBJ2-4; 7 bases fit TRBD1. V gave up 7 bases and J gave up 8 bases; unmatched junction bases: 5. CDR1 and CDR2 (germline): MNHEY, SVGAGI. There are 12 residues in the CDR3. The CDR3 region has the DNA TGTGCCAGCACTTTACAGGGGCACATTCAGTACTTC. Translation: CASTLQGHIQYF.

This clone is large by share. V is TRBV6-5 and J is TRBJ2-6; TRBD2 might be the D (6 bases). From germline, CDR1 is MNHEY and CDR2 SVGAGI. The CDR3 is 16 amino acids. V dropped 0 bases and J dropped 4 bases, with 10 bases sitting between them. CDR3 protein: CASSYSEGSGANVLTF. The DNA for the CDR3 is TGTGCCAGCAGTTACTCGGAGGGCTCCGGGGCCAACGTCCTGACTTTC.

This clone was counted a few times. V usage is TRBV5-5 and J usage is TRBJ1-4, with 9 bases lining up with TRBD1. Per germline, CDR1 SGHKS and CDR2 YYEKEE (reference sequence). The CDR3 covers 13 residues. Unmatched junction bases numbered 3, after V lost 4 bases and J lost 8 bases. The CDR3, as DNA: TGTGCCAGCAGCGGGGACAGGGTCGAAAAACTGTTTTTT. Translation gives CASSGDRVEKLFF.

V gene TRBV6-4 combines with J gene TRBJ2-3; TRBD2 might be the D (6 bases). The CDR3 loop spans 13 amino acids. Trimming took 2 bases from V and 5 from J, leaving 8 bases between them. Germline CDR1 MRHNA, CDR2 SNTAGT. Here the CDR3 reads CASSDEAGDTQYF. The CDR3 DNA reads as TGTGCCAGCAGTGACGAAGCGGGAGATACGCAGTATTTT.

V usage is TRBV9 and J usage is TRBJ2-1; D is possibly TRBD2 (7 bases). The CDR3 spans 15 residues. V lost 0 bases and J 6 bases, leaving 13 bases between the germline ends. CDR1 and CDR2 from the germline V gene are SGDLS and YYNGEE. CDR3 nucleotides: TGTGCCAGCAGCGTAGGGGGGGGCCTTGTCAATGAGCAGTTCTTC. The encoded protein is CASSVGGGLVNEQFF.

The V gene is TRBV4-3, the J gene TRBJ1-2; possibly TRBD1 for D (5 bases). CDR3 length: 15 amino acids. V dropped 0 bases and J dropped 4 bases, with 12 bases sitting between them. Germline V gene sequence: CDR1 LGHNA, CDR2 YSLEER. The CDR3 sequence is CASSQDQGYSYGYTF. CDR3 DNA sequence: TGCGCCAGCAGCCAAGATCAGGGATATAGCTATGGCTACACCTTC.

The chain uses TRBV2 and TRBJ1-3, with no clear D. The CDR3 runs 14 residues. CDR1 and CDR2 from the germline V gene are SNHLY and FYNNEI. V lost 8 bases to trimming and J lost 0 bases, with 11 bases between them. CDR3 amino acids: CASRGLFSGNTIYF. CDR3 in DNA: TGTGCCAGCCGAGGGTTATTCTCTGGAAACACCATATATTTT.

The chain uses TRBV5-1 and TRBJ2-5; 8 bases align to TRBD1. This CDR3 has 15 amino acids. Germline V CDR1 and CDR2: SGHRS, YFSETQ. V trimming: 1 base; J trimming: 5 bases; junction bases outside the gene matches: 7. The DNA of the CDR3 is TGCGCCAGCAGCTTGAGACAGGGGTCGGGGGAGACCCAGTACTTC. It translates to CASSLRQGSGETQYF.

V is TRBV11-2 and J is TRBJ2-1, with a possible D match to TRBD1 (5 bases). Per germline, CDR1 SGHAT and CDR2 FQNNGV. The CDR3 runs to 17 residues. Trimming took 1 base from V and 4 from J, leaving 17 bases between them. The CDR3 here is CASSLAARALIYNEQFF. As DNA, the CDR3 is TGTGCCAGCAGCTTAGCGGCCAGGGCCCTAATATACAATGAGCAGTTCTTC.